The 28 T cell receptor beta chains presented below share a single source sample, sequenced in a study of PD-1 blockade in classical Hodgkin lymphoma. Time point defined: cycle 4 day 1 (C4D1), after 6 weeks of nivolumab. Every one of the patients relapsed after autologous stem cell transplantation (brentuximab vedotin exposure was variable). This table comes from immunoSEQ multiplex PCR, and its TCRdb copy is limited to in-frame clones, with some not included. The sample has about 46,000 clones, about 75% seen once. The sequencing used peripheral blood mononuclear cells (PBMCs), collected before the fourth cycle of nivolumab. The source is a human donor with classical Hodgkin lymphoma.

This CDR3 is CASRWSYEQYF. The CDR3 DNA sequence: TGTGCCAGCCGATGGTCCTACGAGCAGTACTTC. V gene TRBV2 combines with J gene TRBJ2-7; D not certain. Germline CDR1 is SNHLY and CDR2 is FYNNEI. V was trimmed by 8 bases and J by 1 base, leaving 6 bases between them. The CDR3 is 11 residues long.

The chain joins TRBV5-1 to TRBJ2-7; TRBD1 matches 9 bases. The trim removed 4 bases at V and 4 bases at J, leaving 3 bases unmatched. The CDR3 runs 13 residues. The germline V gene encodes CDR1 SGHRS and CDR2 YFSETQ. CDR3 nucleotide sequence: TGCGCCAGCAGCGGGGACAGGGAATACGAGCAGTACTTC. Translating it yields CASSGDREYEQYF.

The chain links TRBV6-1 to TRBJ2-1, with 7 bases aligning to TRBD2. V trimming: 2 bases; J trimming: 11 bases; junction bases outside the gene matches: 12. The CDR3 runs 15 residues. Germline loops: CDR1 MNHNS, CDR2 SASEGT. This CDR3 reads CASSELAAPVAKQFF. The CDR3, as DNA: TGTGCCAGCAGTGAACTAGCGGCCCCTGTAGCTAAGCAGTTCTTC.

This clone was seen a handful of times. This rearrangement joins TRBV6-5 to TRBJ2-5; unclear D gene. V lost 5 bases to trimming and J lost 0 bases, with 10 bases between them. The CDR3 loop spans 14 amino acids. The germline V gene encodes CDR1 MNHEY and CDR2 SVGAGI. CDR3: CASSLTGHQETQYF. The CDR3 nucleotides read TGTGCCAGCAGTCTGACCGGCCACCAAGAGACCCAGTACTTC.

CDR3 loop: CASSFILSYGYTF. CDR3 in DNA: TGTGCCAGCAGTTTCATCTTAAGCTATGGCTACACCTTC. The V call is TRBV6-5, the J call TRBJ1-2; D remains ambiguous. Germline V gives CDR1 MNHEY, CDR2 SVGAGI. The CDR3 is made up of 13 amino acids. Trimming left V 4 bases short and J 4 bases short, with 10 bases between.

The chain uses TRBV2 and TRBJ1-5; D is unclear. V gave up 7 bases and J gave up 0 bases, with 10 bases separating them. The germline gives CDR1 SNHLY, CDR2 FYNNEI. The CDR3 extends over 14 amino acids. CDR3 residues: CASTELYSNQPQHF. The CDR3 bases are TGTGCCAGCACTGAGCTGTATAGCAATCAGCCCCAGCATTTT.

The V call is TRBV2, the J call TRBJ1-5; D is perhaps TRBD1 (6 bases). Germline CDR1 reads SNHLY; CDR2 reads FYNNEI. V lost 6 bases and J lost 6, with 12 bases in between. The length of the CDR3 is 13 residues. The CDR3 region is CASSRGFGQPQHF. In nucleotides, the CDR3 is TGTGCCAGCAGCAGGGGTTTTGGTCAGCCCCAGCATTTT.

V gene TRBV9 combines with J gene TRBJ2-1; 7 nucleotides match TRBD2. In germline, CDR1 is SGDLS, CDR2 YYNGEE. V dropped 0 bases and J dropped 8; count of bases not matched to a gene: 8. The CDR3 covers 15 residues. The CDR3 sequence: CASSVATSNYDEQFF. The CDR3 nucleotides are TGTGCCAGCAGCGTAGCGACTAGCAACTATGATGAGCAGTTCTTC.

The chain uses TRBV6-5 and TRBJ2-5; D may match TRBD1 or TRBD2 (6 bases each). From germline, CDR1 is MNHEY and CDR2 SVGAGI. V gave up 0 bases and J gave up 7 bases, with 18 bases separating them. The CDR3 is made up of 16 amino acids. CDR3 in DNA: TGTGCCAGCAGTTACTCCCAGGGGCGCGGGGTGCTGACCCAGTACTTC. Its translation: CASSYSQGRGVLTQYF.

The rearrangement uses TRBV19 and TRBJ1-5, with 8 bases fitting TRBD1. J lost 6 bases, V lost 6 bases, and 4 bases had no gene match. The CDR3 extends over 13 amino acids. CDR1 is LNHDA and CDR2 is SQIVND in the germline V gene (reference sequence). CDR3 sequence: CASRDRVGQPQHF. The CDR3 DNA reads TGTGCCAGTAGGGACAGGGTGGGTCAGCCCCAGCATTTT.

This chain connects TRBV4-1 to TRBJ1-1, with D possibly being TRBD1 (6 bases). The CDR3 totals 14 residues. CDR1 and CDR2 (germline): MGHRA, YSYEKL. Trimming shortened V by 0 bases and J by 4 bases, and 9 bases separated the two germline ends. The CDR3 nucleotides are TGCGCCAGCAGCCAAGATGGCAGGGGCACTGAAGCTTTCTTT. It encodes CASSQDGRGTEAFF.

CDR3 DNA sequence: TGTGCCAGCTCCCCCCCGGAAGGGGCATCCTACAATGAGCAGTTCTTC. Its translation is CASSPPEGASYNEQFF. The chain combines TRBV18 with TRBJ2-1; possible D gene TRBD1, 5 bases. Trimming pared 6 bases from V and 1 base from J, leaving 16 bases between. The CDR3 has 16 amino acids. Germline-derived CDR1 and CDR2 are KGHSH and LQKENI. The complete variable domain, with remaining parts taken from reference TRBV18 and TRBJ2-1, reads NAGVMQNPRHLVRRRGQEARLRCSPMKGHSHVYWYRQLPEEGLKFMVYLQKENIIDESGMPKERFSAEFPKEGPSILRIQQVVRGDSAAYFCASSPPEGASYNEQFFGPGTRLTVL.

This rearrangement joins TRBV29-1 to TRBJ1-5, with D perhaps TRBD1 (5 bases). The CDR3 length is 13 residues. Germline V gene data show CDR1 as SQVTM and CDR2 as ANQGSEA. Trimming shortened V by 6 bases and J by 3 bases, and 12 bases separated the two germline ends. The CDR3 protein is CSVGEELNQPQHF. DNA of the CDR3: TGCAGCGTAGGGGAGGAGCTCAATCAGCCCCAGCATTTT.

The rearrangement links TRBV28 to TRBJ1-2; possible D gene TRBD1, 5 bases. This CDR3 has 13 residues. V was clipped by 8 bases and J by 3 bases, with 13 bases between them. Germline V gives CDR1 MDHEN, CDR2 SYDVKM. The CDR3 DNA follows: TGTGCCAGCGGGGTTGGGGCGGACTATGGCTACACCTTC. It specifies CASGVGADYGYTF.

This clone appeared a few times. V gene TRBV7-9 combines with J gene TRBJ2-6; tentatively, D is TRBD1 (6 bases). V dropped 2 bases and J dropped 2 bases, with 10 bases sitting between them. CDR3 length: 16 residues. CDR1 and CDR2 from the germline V gene are SEHNR and FQNEAQ (reference sequence). The CDR3 loop is CASSLSGEPGANVLTF. The CDR3, as DNA: TGTGCCAGCAGCTTATCAGGGGAGCCTGGGGCCAACGTCCTGACTTTC. The variable domain in full, completed from reference TRBV7-9 and TRBJ2-6, reads DTGVSQNPRHKITKRGQNVTFRCDPISEHNRLYWYRQTLGQGPEFLTYFQNEAQLEKSRLLSDRFSAERPKGSFSTLEIQRTEQGDSAMYLCASSLSGEPGANVLTFGAGSRLTVL.

This chain joins TRBV10-3 and TRBJ2-2; D not certain. Trimming removed 6 bases at V and 6 bases at J, with 8 bases between. The CDR3 runs 12 residues. Germline V gene data show CDR1 as ENHRY and CDR2 as SYGVKD. As DNA, the CDR3 is TGTGCCATCAGCTTTGGGTCCGGGGAGCTGTTTTTT. This codes for CAISFGSGELFF.

This clone was seen once. Other DNA sequences of this sample code for an identical CDR3. This sequence joins TRBV28 and TRBJ2-7; either TRBD1 or TRBD2 may supply D (6 bases each). From germline, CDR1 is MDHEN and CDR2 SYDVKM. The length of the CDR3 is 16 residues. Trimming took 0 bases from V and 0 from J, leaving 12 bases between them. In nucleotides, the CDR3 is TGTGCCAGCAGTTTATGGGGGGGCTTAAGCTCCTACGAGCAGTACTTC. Encoded protein: CASSLWGGLSSYEQYF.

The chain employs TRBV7-9 and TRBJ1-1; D might be TRBD1 (5 bases). Trimming removed 1 base at V and 4 bases at J, with 16 bases between. The germline V gene encodes CDR1 SEHNR and CDR2 FQNEAQ (reference sequence). The CDR3 spans 16 residues. For the CDR3, the DNA is TGTGCCAGCAGCTTAGTCGGGGGGGAAGTGGTCACTGAAGCTTTCTTT. Protein: CASSLVGGEVVTEAFF.

The V and J genes are TRBV9 and TRBJ1-4, with 9 bases aligning to TRBD1. Per the germline V gene, CDR1 is SGDLS and CDR2 is YYNGEE. This CDR3 is 15 amino acids long. V trimming: 3 bases; J trimming: 0 bases; junction bases outside the gene matches: 0. DNA of the CDR3: TGTGCCAGCAGCGGACAGGGGGCAACTAATGAAAAACTGTTTTTT. Translating gives CASSGQGATNEKLFF.

The chain employs TRBV7-9 and TRBJ2-3; D gene uncertain. Per germline, CDR1 SEHNR and CDR2 FQNEAQ (reference sequence). Trimming took 4 bases from V and 2 from J, leaving 4 bases between them. CDR3 size: 12 residues. The CDR3 bases are TGTGCCAGCAGCTCCATCACAGATACGCAGTATTTT. It yields the protein CASSSITDTQYF.

The chain couples TRBV27 to TRBJ2-1; no definite D call. Between the trimmed V and J ends, which lost 11 bases and 2 bases, there was a span of 7 bases. CDR1 MNHEY and CDR2 SMNVEV come from the germline V gene (reference sequence). The CDR3 spans 11 residues. The CDR3 spells CACATYNEQFF. CDR3 bases: TGTGCCTGTGCCACCTACAATGAGCAGTTCTTC.

The genes are TRBV9 and TRBJ2-2; D may be TRBD2 (6 bases). Germline-derived CDR1 and CDR2 are SGDLS and YYNGEE. The ends were cut back, 2 bases at V and 3 bases at J, with 14 bases in the middle. The length of the CDR3 is 16 residues. This chain's CDR3 is CASSVRRDRDTGELFF. The CDR3 DNA reads TGTGCCAGCAGCGTTAGGAGGGATCGCGACACCGGGGAGCTGTTTTTT.

This sequence joins TRBV28 and TRBJ2-3, with a possible D match to TRBD2 (7 bases). Germline-derived CDR1 and CDR2 are MDHEN and SYDVKM. The CDR3 runs 14 residues. V was clipped by 7 bases and J by 2 bases, with 13 bases between them. The CDR3 sequence: CASIRGGATDTQYF. The DNA of the CDR3 is TGTGCCAGCATTAGGGGGGGAGCCACAGATACGCAGTATTTT.

Here the CDR3 DNA reads TGTGCCAGCAGCCCTGGTCCGTGGAGAACTAGCAATCAGCCCCAGCATTTT. Its translation: CASSPGPWRTSNQPQHF. V usage is TRBV7-2 and J usage is TRBJ1-5; D gene uncertain. Trimming removed 5 bases from V and 0 bases from J, with 17 bases in between. The V gene's germline CDR1 is SGHTA and CDR2 FQGNSA. The CDR3 is 17 residues long.

With respect to this clone: The same CDR3 is also encoded by other DNA sequences in this sample. The gene calls are TRBV6-1 and TRBJ2-7; D may be TRBD2 (6 bases). Between the trimmed V and J ends, which lost 4 bases and 4 bases, there was a span of 8 bases. The germline CDR1 and CDR2 sequences are MNHNS and SASEGT. This CDR3 is built from 12 residues. CDR3 loop: CASSVGGYEQYF. In DNA form, the CDR3 reads TGTGCCAGCAGTGTCGGGGGTTACGAGCAGTACTTC.

The genes are TRBV11-3 and TRBJ2-2, with D hard to call. Germline V CDR1 and CDR2: SGHNT, YENEEA. This CDR3 has 12 amino acids. The V end lost 5 bases, the J end lost 6 bases, and 7 bases lay between the germline ends. This CDR3 reads CASSPPSGELFF. CDR3 bases: TGTGCCAGCAGCCCCCCGTCCGGGGAGCTGTTTTTT.

The rearrangement uses TRBV5-1 and TRBJ2-1, with TRBD1 matching over 9 bases. The CDR3 runs to 16 residues. CDR1 SGHRS and CDR2 YFSETQ come from the germline V gene. Trimming took 1 base from V and 5 from J; bases not matched to a gene: 7. The CDR3 region has the DNA TGCGCCAGCAGCTTGATTCCGGGACAGGGACACAATGAGCAGTTCTTC. Translating it yields CASSLIPGQGHNEQFF.

This chain joins TRBV4-3 and TRBJ1-4; a weak D match, TRBD1 (6 bases). Germline CDR1 LGHNA, CDR2 YSLEER. V was shortened by 1 base and J by 10 bases, with 19 bases between the two germline ends. The CDR3 spans 16 residues. The CDR3 spells CASSQVSEGGLVKLFF. The CDR3 DNA is TGCGCCAGCAGCCAAGTGTCTGAGGGGGGACTGGTAAAACTGTTTTTT.